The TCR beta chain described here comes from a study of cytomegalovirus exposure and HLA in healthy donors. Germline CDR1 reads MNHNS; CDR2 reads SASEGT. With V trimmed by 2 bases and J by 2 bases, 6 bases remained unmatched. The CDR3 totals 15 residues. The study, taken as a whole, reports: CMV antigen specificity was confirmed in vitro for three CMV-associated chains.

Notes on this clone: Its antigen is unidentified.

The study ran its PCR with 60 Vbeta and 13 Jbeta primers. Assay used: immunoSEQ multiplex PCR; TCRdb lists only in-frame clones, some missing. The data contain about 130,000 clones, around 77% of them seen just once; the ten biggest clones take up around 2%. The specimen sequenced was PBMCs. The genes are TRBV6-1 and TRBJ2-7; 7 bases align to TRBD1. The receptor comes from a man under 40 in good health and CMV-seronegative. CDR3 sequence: CASSEFKGATYEQYF. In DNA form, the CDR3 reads TGTGCCAGCAGTGAATTTAAGGGGGCGACCTACGAGCAGTACTTC.